This entry features one TCR beta chain sequence. Its target is not known. A read error may produce the germline difference seen at one junction end. The extraction recovered at least 5.5 micrograms of total RNA per sample. Next came a second PCR, run for about 6 to 12 cycles, which used a sample-barcoded 5' primer along with a J-beta primer mix. TCRdb fed the 5' RACE reads into MiXCR, producing one record per CDR3 protein. The sample includes 1.5 million to 2 million distinct CDR3 sequences, approximately 39% of them seen just once. The data stem from a study of blood T cells in healthy people across ages. Study results and caveats: Roughly linear declines in TCR beta diversity per million T cells occurred with age.

The sample taken for sequencing was blood. The receptor was isolated from a human donor in good health.

In DNA form, the CDR3 reads TGTGCCTGCAGCTTCCAACACGCATCAGATACGCAGTATTTT. Translation: CACSFQHASDTQYF. The chain carries TRBV5-6 and TRBJ2-3; D uncertain. CDR1 and CDR2 (germline): SGHDT, YYEEEE. The CDR3 is 14 amino acids. Drawing the rest from reference TRBV5-6 and TRBJ2-3, the complete variable domain is DAGVTQSPTHLIKTRGQQVTLRCSPKSGHDTVSWYQQALGQGPQFIFQYYEEEERQRGNFPDRFSGHQFPNYSSELNVNALLLGDSALYLCACSFQHASDTQYFGPGTRLTVL.